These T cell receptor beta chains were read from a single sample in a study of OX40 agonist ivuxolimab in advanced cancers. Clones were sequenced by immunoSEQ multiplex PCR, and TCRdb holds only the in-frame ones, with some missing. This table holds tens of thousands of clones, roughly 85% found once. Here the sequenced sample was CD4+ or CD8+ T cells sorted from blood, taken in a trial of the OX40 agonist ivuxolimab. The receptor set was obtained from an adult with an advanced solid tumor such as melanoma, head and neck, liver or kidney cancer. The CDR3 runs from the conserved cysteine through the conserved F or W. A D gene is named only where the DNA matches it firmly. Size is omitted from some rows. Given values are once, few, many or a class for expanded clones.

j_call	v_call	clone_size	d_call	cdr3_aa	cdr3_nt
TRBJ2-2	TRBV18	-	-	CASSPTSTGELFF	TGTGCCAGCTCACCCACAAGCACCGGGGAGCTGTTTTTT
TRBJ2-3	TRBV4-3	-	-	CASSQVRGTDTQYF	TGCGCCAGCAGCCAAGTTCGCGGCACAGATACGCAGTATTTT
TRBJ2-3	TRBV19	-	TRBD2	CASSIGIAGGDTQYF	TGTGCCAGTAGTATAGGGATAGCGGGAGGAGATACGCAGTATTTT
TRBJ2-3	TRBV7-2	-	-	CASSSSAITDTQYF	TGTGCCAGCAGCTCTTCGGCTATCACAGATACGCAGTATTTT
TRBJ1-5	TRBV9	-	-	CASSVGGQGQPQHF	TGTGCCAGCAGCGTAGGTGGGCAAGGTCAGCCCCAGCATTTT
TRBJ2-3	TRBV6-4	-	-	CASSAKLADTQYF	TGTGCCAGCAGTGCCAAACTAGCTGATACGCAGTATTTT
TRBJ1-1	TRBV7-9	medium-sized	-	CASSLAPAGAEAFF	TGTGCCAGCAGCCTTGCCCCCGCCGGGGCTGAAGCTTTCTTT
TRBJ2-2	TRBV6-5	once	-	CASSYEGRGGELFF	TGTGCCAGCAGTTACGAGGGGCGGGGCGGGGAGCTGTTTTTT
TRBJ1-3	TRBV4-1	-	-	CASSQDSGNTIYF	TGCGCCAGCAGCCAAGATTCTGGAAACACCATATATTTT
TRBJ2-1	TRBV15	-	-	CATSRDWNNEQFF	TGTGCCACCAGCAGAGATTGGAACAATGAGCAGTTCTTC
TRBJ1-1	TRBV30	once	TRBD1	CAWSPRTGMYTEAFF	TGTGCCTGGAGTCCTCGGACAGGGATGTACACTGAAGCTTTCTTT
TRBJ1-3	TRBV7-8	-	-	CASRGDLNTIYF	TGTGCCAGCAGAGGGGATTTGAACACCATATATTTT
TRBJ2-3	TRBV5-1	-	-	CASRAIGITDTQYF	TGCGCCAGCAGGGCAATAGGGATCACAGATACGCAGTATTTT
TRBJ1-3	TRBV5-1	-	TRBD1	CASSREGARGNTIYF	TGCGCCAGCAGCAGGGAGGGGGCGCGTGGAAACACCATATATTTT
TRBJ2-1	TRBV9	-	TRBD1	CASSVAQGFYNEQFF	TGTGCCAGCAGCGTAGCACAGGGGTTCTACAATGAGCAGTTCTTC
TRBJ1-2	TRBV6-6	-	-	CASSYPADYGYTF	TGTGCCAGCAGTTACCCGGCGGACTATGGCTACACCTTC
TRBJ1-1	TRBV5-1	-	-	CASSPQTHGDTEAFF	TGCGCCAGCAGCCCGCAGACGCACGGGGACACTGAAGCTTTCTTT
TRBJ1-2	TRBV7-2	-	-	CASSLGGRSANYGYTF	TGTGCCAGCAGCTTAGGTGGCCGCTCAGCTAACTATGGCTACACCTTC
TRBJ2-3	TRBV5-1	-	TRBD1	CASSSGQGATDTQYF	TGCGCCAGCAGCTCCGGACAGGGGGCCACAGATACGCAGTATTTT
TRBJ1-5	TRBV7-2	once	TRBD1	CASSLAWRQGAGPQHF	TGTGCCAGCAGCTTAGCCTGGCGACAGGGCGCGGGGCCCCAGCATTTT
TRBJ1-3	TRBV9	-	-	CASSVVEGEGTIYF	TGTGCCAGCAGCGTAGTGGAGGGGGAAGGCACCATATATTTT
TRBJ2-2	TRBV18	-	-	CASSPGSGGELFF	TGTGCCAGCTCGCCAGGCTCGGGAGGGGAGCTGTTTTTT
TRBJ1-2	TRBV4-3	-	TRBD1	CASSPTGGSYGYTF	TGCGCCAGCAGCCCCACAGGGGGGAGCTATGGCTACACCTTC
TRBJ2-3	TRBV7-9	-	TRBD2	CASSRGLSDTQYF	TGTGCCAGCAGCCGGGGACTATCAGATACGCAGTATTTT
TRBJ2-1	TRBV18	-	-	CASLTPRQTYNEQFF	TGTGCCAGCTTGACTCCGAGACAAACCTACAATGAGCAGTTCTTC
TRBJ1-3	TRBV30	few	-	CAWSVKGVGGNTIYF	TGTGCCTGGAGTGTAAAGGGTGTGGGTGGAAACACCATATATTTT
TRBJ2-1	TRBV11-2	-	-	CASSSSGPYNEQFF	TGTGCCAGCAGCTCCTCAGGACCCTACAATGAGCAGTTCTTC
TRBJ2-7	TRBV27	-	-	CASKYRLLSSYEQYF	TGTGCCAGCAAATACAGGTTACTGAGCTCCTACGAGCAGTACTTC
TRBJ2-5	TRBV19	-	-	CASSMGVLETQYF	TGTGCCAGTAGTATGGGGGTTCTTGAGACCCAGTACTTC
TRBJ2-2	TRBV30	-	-	CAWSRVATTGELFF	TGTGCCTGGAGTAGAGTGGCTACAACCGGGGAGCTGTTTTTT
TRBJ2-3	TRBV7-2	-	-	CASSLVPGQDTQYF	TGTGCCAGCAGCTTAGTCCCAGGCCAAGATACGCAGTATTTT
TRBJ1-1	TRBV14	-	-	CASSRTSGFMNTEAFF	TGTGCCAGCAGCCGAACTTCGGGGTTTATGAACACTGAAGCTTTCTTT
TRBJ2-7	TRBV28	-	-	CASSLSQGHEQYF	TGTGCCAGCAGTTTGTCGCAGGGCCACGAGCAGTACTTC
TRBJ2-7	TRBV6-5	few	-	CASSYRTKSYEQYF	TGTGCCAGCAGTTACCGGACTAAGTCCTACGAGCAGTACTTC
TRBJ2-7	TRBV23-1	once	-	CASSQLDRRSSYEQYF	TGCGCCAGCAGTCAATTAGATCGAAGGAGCTCCTACGAGCAGTACTTC
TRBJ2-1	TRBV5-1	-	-	CASSLGGTRGGEQFF	TGCGCCAGCAGCTTGGGGGGGACGAGAGGTGGTGAGCAGTTCTTC
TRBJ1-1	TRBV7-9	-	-	CASSLSQNTEAFF	TGTGCCAGCAGCTTGTCCCAAAACACTGAAGCTTTCTTT
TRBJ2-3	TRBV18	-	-	CASSPGQPGTDTQYF	TGTGCCAGCTCACCGGGACAACCTGGGACAGATACGCAGTATTTT
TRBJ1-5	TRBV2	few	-	CASQDSNQPQHF	TGTGCCAGCCAAGATAGCAATCAGCCCCAGCATTTT
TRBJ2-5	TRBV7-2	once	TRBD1	CASSPQGVETQYF	TGTGCCAGCAGTCCACAGGGGGTGGAGACCCAGTACTTC
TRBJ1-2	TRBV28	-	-	CASNRSGQRLLSYGYTF	TGTGCCAGCAACCGAAGTGGACAGCGCCTTTTGAGCTATGGCTACACCTTC
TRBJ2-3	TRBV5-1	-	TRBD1	CASKRTGQGIPDTQYF	TGCGCCAGCAAACGCACGGGACAGGGTATTCCAGATACGCAGTATTTT
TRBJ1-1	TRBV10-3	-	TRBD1	CAIGGGQGITEAFF	TGTGCCATTGGTGGGGGACAGGGGATTACTGAAGCTTTCTTT
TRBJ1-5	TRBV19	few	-	CASSILSGAGNQPQHF	TGTGCCAGTAGTATACTCTCGGGTGCGGGCAATCAGCCCCAGCATTTT
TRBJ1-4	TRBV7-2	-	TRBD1	CASSSGAGQETNEKLFF	TGTGCCAGCAGCTCAGGCGCTGGACAGGAAACTAATGAAAAACTGTTTTTT
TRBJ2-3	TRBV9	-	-	CASSVGSPDTQYF	TGTGCCAGCAGCGTTGGGTCCCCAGATACGCAGTATTTT
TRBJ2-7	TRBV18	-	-	CASSPQEILDEQYF	TGTGCCAGCTCACCACAAGAGATTCTTGACGAGCAGTACTTC
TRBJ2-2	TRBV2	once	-	CASSEFGGSNTGELFF	TGTGCCAGCAGTGAATTTGGCGGATCGAACACCGGGGAGCTGTTTTTT
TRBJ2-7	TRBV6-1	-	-	CASSPLSEQYF	TGTGCCAGCAGCCCCCTGAGCGAGCAGTACTTC
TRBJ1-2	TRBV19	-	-	CASSIRGGYDYGYTF	TGTGCCAGTAGTATCAGGGGCGGGTATGACTATGGCTACACCTTC
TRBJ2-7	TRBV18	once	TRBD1	CASSPPSRGRKYEQYF	TGTGCCAGCTCACCACCATCCAGGGGGAGAAAATACGAGCAGTACTTC
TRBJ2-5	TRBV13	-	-	CASSFTTGEEEETQYF	TGTGCCAGCAGCTTTACAACAGGAGAAGAAGAAGAGACCCAGTACTTC
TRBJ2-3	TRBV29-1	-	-	CSVGSSRSTDTQYF	TGCAGCGTTGGGTCTTCCAGAAGCACAGATACGCAGTATTTT
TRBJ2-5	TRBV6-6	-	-	CASSYIPRETQYF	TGTGCCAGCAGTTATATCCCTCGGGAGACCCAGTACTTC